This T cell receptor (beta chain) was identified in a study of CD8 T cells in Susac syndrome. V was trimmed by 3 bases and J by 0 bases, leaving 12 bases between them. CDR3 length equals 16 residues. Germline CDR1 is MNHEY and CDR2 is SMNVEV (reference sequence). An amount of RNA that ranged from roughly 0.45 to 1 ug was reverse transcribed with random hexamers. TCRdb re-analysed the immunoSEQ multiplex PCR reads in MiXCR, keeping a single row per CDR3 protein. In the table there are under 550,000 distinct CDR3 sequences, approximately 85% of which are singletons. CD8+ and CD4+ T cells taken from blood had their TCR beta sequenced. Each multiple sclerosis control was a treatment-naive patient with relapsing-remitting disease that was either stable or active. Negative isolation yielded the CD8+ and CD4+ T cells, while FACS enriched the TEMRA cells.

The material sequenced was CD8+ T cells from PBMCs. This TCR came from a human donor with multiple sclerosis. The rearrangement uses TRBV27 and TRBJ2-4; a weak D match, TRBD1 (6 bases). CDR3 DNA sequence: TGTGCCAGCAGTTTCGGGACACTGATAGCCAAAAACATTCAGTACTTC. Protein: CASSFGTLIAKNIQYF.